A single sample is the source of the 12 T cell receptor beta chains below, sequenced in a study of read filtering for tumor transcriptome and immune sequencing. Molecular barcoded adaptors covering alpha/delta and beta/gamma chains were used on roughly 370 ng RNA. TCRdb analysed the reads with MiXCR anew, one entry per CDR3 protein. The sample consists of around 140,000 distinct CDR3 sequences, approximately 13% of them appearing once. The sequencing input was a population of CD138-negative cells sorted from bone marrow. These receptors were obtained from a donor at least 40 years old with multiple myeloma.

This clonotype was counted many times. V usage is TRBV5-1 and J usage is TRBJ2-1; 12 bases map to TRBD2. From germline, CDR1 is SGHRS and CDR2 YFSETQ. J lost 4 bases, V lost 3 bases, and 11 bases had no gene match. The CDR3 covers 18 residues. The chain's CDR3 is CASSSALAGGVKYNEQFF. The DNA for the CDR3 is TGCGCCAGCAGCTCGGCACTAGCGGGAGGCGTCAAATACAATGAGCAGTTCTTC.

This clonotype came up many times. The chain is built from TRBV2 and TRBJ2-7; 8 nucleotides align to TRBD2. The CDR3 loop spans 21 amino acids. CDR1 is SNHLY and CDR2 is FYNNEI in the germline V gene. The V gene end was trimmed by 3 bases and the J gene end by 1 base; junction bases not matched to a gene: 23. The CDR3 here is CASSENKRETRVWLGSYEQYF. CDR3 in DNA: TGTGCCAGCAGTGAGAATAAGCGGGAGACCCGAGTTTGGCTAGGGTCCTACGAGCAGTACTTC.

There are a few counts of this clonotype. V and J are TRBV20-1 and TRBJ2-5, with D tentatively TRBD1 (5 bases). V was trimmed by 4 bases and J by 4 bases, leaving 13 bases between them. The CDR3 loop spans 13 amino acids. Germline CDR1 DFQATT, CDR2 SNEGSKA (reference sequence). The CDR3: CSAIIARAETQYF. The CDR3 DNA sequence: TGCAGTGCTATCATCGCCAGGGCAGAGACCCAGTACTTC.

Ten or more counts support this clonotype. This chain joins TRBV15 and TRBJ2-3, with 9 bases lining up with TRBD1. The CDR3 is 15 residues long. V trimming: 1 base; J trimming: 5 bases; junction bases outside the gene matches: 4. Germline V lookup: CDR1 LNHNV, CDR2 YYDKDF (reference sequence). DNA of the CDR3: TGTGCCACCAGCAGAGGGGGACAGGGAATAGATACGCAGTATTTT. Translating it yields CATSRGGQGIDTQYF.

The sample holds many counts of this clonotype. V gene TRBV11-2 combines with J gene TRBJ1-1; unclear D gene. Trimming stripped 1 base from V and 1 base from J, with 10 bases between. Germline assignment: CDR1 SGHAT and CDR2 FQNNGV. This CDR3 spans 15 amino acids. CDR3 protein: CASSLAVGPNTEAFF. For the CDR3, the DNA is TGTGCCAGCAGCTTAGCAGTCGGCCCGAACACTGAAGCTTTCTTT.

This clonotype was counted many times. The chain combines TRBV20-1 with TRBJ2-7; D remains unclear. There are 14 residues in the CDR3. V was cut by 0 bases and J by 1 base, with 10 bases left in between. Germline values: CDR1 DFQATT, CDR2 SNEGSKA (reference sequence). The DNA for the CDR3 is TGCAGTGCTAGAGATCCCCACCGGTCCTACGAGCAGTACTTC. This encodes CSARDPHRSYEQYF.

Ten or more counts support this clonotype. This sequence joins TRBV29-1 and TRBJ2-1, with TRBD2 matching over 9 bases. CDR3 size: 14 residues. The germline gives CDR1 SQVTM, CDR2 ANQGSEA. The junction had 5 bases not matched to a gene; V was cut back by 8 bases and J by 0 bases. CDR3 coding DNA: TGCAGCCAGAGTAGCGGGGGCTCCTACAATGAGCAGTTCTTC. This encodes CSQSSGGSYNEQFF.

DNA of the CDR3: TGTGCCAGCAGTGAATCCACTAGCGGGGTCACAGATACGCAGTATTTT. Translated: CASSESTSGVTDTQYF. This chain connects TRBV6-1 to TRBJ2-3; TRBD2 matches 10 bases. CDR1 is MNHNS and CDR2 is SASEGT in the germline V gene. The CDR3 runs to 16 residues. With 2 bases clipped from V and 2 bases from J, the junction kept 4 bases outside the gene matches.

This clonotype was seen at least ten times. The gene calls are TRBV11-2 and TRBJ2-1; the D call may be TRBD1 or TRBD2 (5 bases each). This CDR3 spans 14 amino acids. CDR1 and CDR2 from the germline V gene are SGHAT and FQNNGV. Trimming stripped 4 bases from V and 4 bases from J, with 11 bases between. The CDR3, as DNA: TGTGCCAGCAGCTCCGGGGACGGGTACAATGAGCAGTTCTTC. Its protein product is CASSSGDGYNEQFF.

This clonotype was detected a few times. A much larger clone lies a single base off, so this may be a read error. This chain uses TRBV15 with TRBJ2-7, with D possibly TRBD1 on 6 matching bases. The CDR3 runs to 14 residues. In germline, CDR1 is LNHNV, CDR2 YYDKDF (reference sequence). CDR3 DNA sequence: TGTGTCACCAGCAAGGACAGAACATCCTACGAGCAGTACTTC. Protein sequence: CVTSKDRTSYEQYF. The full variable domain, in which reference TRBV15 and TRBJ2-7 provide the parts outside the CDR3, is DAMVIQNPRYQVTQFGKPVTLSCSQTLNHNVMYWYQQKSSQAPKLLFHYYDKDFNNEADTPDNFQSRRPNTSFCFLDIRSPGLGDTAMYLCVTSKDRTSYEQYFGPGTRLTVT.

This chain uses TRBV19 with TRBJ1-5; a weak D match, TRBD1 (6 bases). CDR1 and CDR2 from the germline V gene are LNHDA and SQIVND (reference sequence). The CDR3 extends over 17 amino acids. Trimming took off 10 bases at V and 2 bases at J, with 24 bases between the two ends. The chain's CDR3 is CATRWGQGQLGNQPQHF. The DNA of the CDR3 is TGTGCCACCCGCTGGGGACAAGGGCAATTGGGCAATCAGCCCCAGCATTTT.

This clonotype appeared a few times. A much larger clone differs by one base, so this may be a read error. The chain links TRBV12-3 or TRBV12-4 to TRBJ1-5; TRBD1 might be the D (5 bases). The CDR3 contains 13 residues. The CDR3 DNA reads as TGTGCCAGCAGTTTAATGGGGGATCAGACCCAGCATTTT. This gives the protein CASSLMGDQTQHF.